This note documents a single TCR beta chain sequence. Here immunoSEQ multiplex PCR was the method, and the copy in TCRdb shows in-frame clones only, minus some. The sample records about 53,000 clones, approximately 87% being singletons. The germline V and J ends were trimmed by 5 bases and 5 bases, with 7 bases remaining between them. Germline V gene data show CDR1 as SGDLS and CDR2 as YYNGEE. The CDR3 consists of 11 residues. These data originate in a study of blood T cell repertoires in COVID-19. For the study at large: Sites across the United States, Italy and Spain contributed samples from acute and convalescent COVID-19. From T cells, B-cell-depleted T cells, or PBMCs came the material, which was cDNA or gDNA.

The specimen sequenced was peripheral blood. The J gene is TRBJ1-2, the V gene TRBV9; D gene unclear. This receptor was taken from a man aged 50 to 60 with acute or convalescent COVID-19. The DNA for the CDR3 is TGTGCCAGCAGGCGTGAGTATGGCTACACCTTC. This translates into CASRREYGYTF.